The 30 T cell receptor beta chains presented below share a single source sample, sequenced in a study of radiation and T cells in renal cell carcinoma. Data came from immunoSEQ multiplex PCR; TCRdb stores just in-frame clones and leaves some out. The repertoire holds about 140,000 clones, with around four fifths as singletons. The time point is: baseline pretreatment blood. The treatment is: 15 Gy SBRT to primary tumor, nephrectomy 4 weeks later. The source was blood, collected from a patient whose treatment included radiotherapy and nephrectomy. Receptors originate from a woman between 50 and 59 years old with renal cell carcinoma.

This clone has just a few counts. The chain couples TRBV5-4 to TRBJ2-2; a possible D gene is TRBD1 (5 bases). The CDR3 loop spans 15 amino acids. Trimming removed 4 bases at V and 6 bases at J, with 16 bases between. The germline gives CDR1 SGHNT, CDR2 YYREEE (reference sequence). CDR3 sequence: CASSQGLKDAGELFF. Written as DNA, the CDR3 is TGTGCCAGCAGCCAGGGCCTTAAGGATGCCGGGGAGCTGTTTTTT.

Here the CDR3 reads CASSPIPENTEAFF. As DNA, the CDR3 is TGTGCCAGCTCACCAATACCAGAGAACACTGAAGCTTTCTTT. The genes are TRBV18 and TRBJ1-1; no clear D. CDR1 is KGHSH and CDR2 is LQKENI in the germline V gene. The length of the CDR3 is 14 residues. V was trimmed by 2 bases and J by 1 base, leaving 8 bases between them.

The genes are TRBV6-1 and TRBJ1-2; 11 bases match TRBD1. This CDR3 is built from 13 residues. The ends lost 3 bases at V and 6 bases at J; junction bases unmatched: 0. CDR1 is MNHNS, CDR2 SASEGT, per germline. The CDR3 DNA follows: TGTGCCAGCAGTGAGGACAGGGGGCATGGCTACACCTTC. Protein sequence: CASSEDRGHGYTF.

V usage is TRBV6-4 and J usage is TRBJ2-1; 8 nucleotides agree with TRBD1. CDR1 is MRHNA and CDR2 is SNTAGT in the germline V gene. The CDR3 runs 15 residues. V was pared by 0 bases and J by 5 bases, with 3 bases of the junction left unmatched. Written as DNA, the CDR3 is TGTGCCAGCAGTGACTCTGGCAGGGGGCACAATGAGCAGTTCTTC. This encodes CASSDSGRGHNEQFF.

The chain recombines TRBV5-1 with TRBJ2-3, with D hard to call. CDR1 and CDR2 from the germline V gene are SGHRS and YFSETQ. There are 13 residues in the CDR3. V was shortened by 0 bases and J by 1 base, with 3 bases between the two germline ends. The chain's CDR3 is CASSLGGTDTQYF. The CDR3 region has the DNA TGCGCCAGCAGCTTGGGGGGCACAGATACGCAGTATTTT.

J is TRBJ1-2 and V is TRBV29-1; the D is unclear. Trimming stripped 3 bases from V and 2 bases from J, with 7 bases between. CDR3 size: 12 residues. Germline V gene lookup returns CDR1 SQVTM and CDR2 ANQGSEA. CDR3 protein: CSVDGSNYGYTF. As DNA, the CDR3 is TGCAGCGTTGACGGTAGCAACTATGGCTACACCTTC.

This chain connects TRBV4-3 to TRBJ2-7; no clear D gene. V was pared by 6 bases and J by 2 bases, with 20 bases between. CDR3 length: 16 amino acids. Germline V CDR1 and CDR2: LGHNA, YSLEER. This CDR3 reads CASSRSTEPVAYEQYF. The CDR3 DNA is TGCGCCAGCAGTCGTTCAACAGAGCCCGTCGCCTACGAGCAGTACTTC.

The rearrangement links TRBV4-3 to TRBJ2-1, with D uncertain. The CDR3 covers 13 residues. The ends were cut back, 2 bases at V and 7 bases at J, with 9 bases in the middle. Germline values: CDR1 LGHNA, CDR2 YSLEER. The CDR3 spells CASSQTDLNEQFF. CDR3 coding DNA: TGCGCCAGCAGCCAAACCGACTTAAATGAGCAGTTCTTC.

This sequence joins TRBV18 and TRBJ2-7; D might be TRBD1 (6 bases). This CDR3 is built from 13 residues. Trimming cost V 1 base and J 5 bases, with 9 bases left between them. The germline CDR1 and CDR2 sequences are KGHSH and LQKENI. CDR3 loop: CASSPQPGDEQYF. The CDR3 coding sequence is TGTGCCAGCTCACCACAGCCAGGGGACGAGCAGTACTTC.

The chain combines TRBV27 with TRBJ2-7, with TRBD1 matching over 9 bases. The length of the CDR3 is 13 residues. Germline V gene lookup returns CDR1 MNHEY and CDR2 SMNVEV (reference sequence). The junction had 5 bases not matched to a gene; V was cut back by 8 bases and J by 3 bases. The CDR3 nucleotides read TGTGCCAGCGGCCGGACAGGGGTCTACGAGCAGTACTTC. This translates into CASGRTGVYEQYF.

This chain uses TRBV15 with TRBJ2-5; possible D gene TRBD1, 6 bases. CDR1 and CDR2 (germline): LNHNV, YYDKDF (reference sequence). The CDR3 has 14 residues. Trimming took 3 bases from V and 2 from J, leaving 10 bases between them. CDR3 DNA sequence: TGTGCCACCAGCAGGGAAGGACAGCAAGAGACCCAGTACTTC. It translates to CATSREGQQETQYF.

The chain has TRBV27 and TRBJ2-7, with D perhaps matching TRBD1 (6 bases). The CDR3 length is 14 residues. The ends were cut back, 6 bases at V and 0 bases at J, with 12 bases in the middle. The V gene's germline CDR1 is MNHEY and CDR2 SMNVEV (reference sequence). The CDR3 DNA reads as TGTGCCAGCAGCCTACAGGGACCCTCCTACGAGCAGTACTTC. This encodes CASSLQGPSYEQYF.

The rearrangement joins TRBV5-1 to TRBJ1-1; 9 positions agree with TRBD1. Looked up from germline, CDR1 is SGHRS and CDR2 is YFSETQ. V dropped 4 bases and J dropped 4; count of bases not matched to a gene: 11. This CDR3 is 16 amino acids long. CDR3 sequence reads: CASSRNRGRVGTEAFF. The DNA of the CDR3 is TGCGCCAGCAGCCGAAACAGGGGGCGCGTGGGCACTGAAGCTTTCTTT. The full variable domain, rest sourced from reference TRBV5-1 and TRBJ1-1, is KAGVTQTPRYLIKTRGQQVTLSCSPISGHRSVSWYQQTPGQGLQFLFEYFSETQRNKGNFPGRFSGRQFSNSRSEMNVSTLELGDSALYLCASSRNRGRVGTEAFFGQGTRLTVV.

This clone was observed a handful of times. The chain recombines TRBV25-1 with TRBJ1-1, with D possibly matching TRBD1 (5 bases). Trimming took off 4 bases at V and 5 bases at J, with 17 bases between the two ends. CDR1 and CDR2 (germline): MGHDK, SYGVNS. This CDR3 is built from 15 residues. CDR3 DNA sequence: TGTGCCAGCAGTGCCCCCGGGGGGGGATGGACTGAAGCTTTCTTT. As protein: CASSAPGGGWTEAFF.

The chain links TRBV4-1 to TRBJ2-6; D unclear. The germline gives CDR1 MGHRA, CDR2 YSYEKL. Deletions cut 3 bases from V and 4 bases from J, with 16 bases between. The length of the CDR3 is 17 residues. As DNA, the CDR3 is TGCGCCAGCAGCCACCAAACGGTGGGGTTCGGGGCCAACGTCCTGACTTTC. It yields the protein CASSHQTVGFGANVLTF.

The chain links TRBV7-2 to TRBJ2-7, with TRBD1 matching over 11 bases. Per the germline V gene, CDR1 is SGHTA and CDR2 is FQGNSA. The trim removed 4 bases at V and 2 bases at J, leaving 7 bases unmatched. This CDR3 spans 16 amino acids. CDR3 sequence reads: CASSSRTGGLPYEQYF. CDR3 sequence (DNA): TGTGCCAGCAGCTCACGGACAGGGGGCCTACCCTACGAGCAGTACTTC. Using reference TRBV7-2 and TRBJ2-7 for the parts outside the CDR3, the full variable domain is GAGVSQSPSNKVTEKGKDVELRCDPISGHTALYWYRQSLGQGLEFLIYFQGNSAPDKSGLPSDRFSAERTGGSVSTLTIQRTQQEDSAVYLCASSSRTGGLPYEQYFGPGTRLTVT.

This chain joins TRBV5-1 and TRBJ2-1; 11 bases fit TRBD2. Germline lookup yields CDR1 SGHRS and CDR2 YFSETQ. J gave up 5 bases and V 4 bases, and 5 bases lay outside the gene matches. The length of the CDR3 is 15 residues. CDR3 in DNA: TGCGCCAGCAGCCTTAGCGGGGGGGACCACAATGAGCAGTTCTTC. Protein: CASSLSGGDHNEQFF.

The V and J genes are TRBV6-5 and TRBJ2-1; no reliable D call. The ends were cut back, 5 bases at V and 10 bases at J, with 9 bases in the middle. This CDR3 has 11 residues. CDR1 is MNHEY, CDR2 SVGAGI, per germline. In DNA form, the CDR3 reads TGTGCCAGCAGTGGCTTAGTCGAGCAGTTCTTC. Protein product: CASSGLVEQFF.

The sample holds one count of this clone. The chain has TRBV7-2 and TRBJ2-7; TRBD2 might be the D (6 bases). The CDR3 is 15 residues long. V lost 4 bases, J lost 6 bases, and 19 bases lay in between. The germline V gene has CDR1 SGHTA and CDR2 FQGNSA. The CDR3 region is CASSSDPGLSLEQYF. The CDR3 DNA sequence: TGTGCCAGCAGCTCCGACCCGGGACTGTCACTCGAGCAGTACTTC.

This clone occurred once. This rearrangement joins TRBV6-4 to TRBJ2-1; D possibly corresponds to TRBD2 (5 bases). The V gene's germline CDR1 is MRHNA and CDR2 SNTAGT. V was pared by 0 bases and J by 5 bases, with 8 bases between. The CDR3 length is 14 residues. CDR3 residues: CASSDSLGDNEQFF. In DNA form, the CDR3 reads TGTGCCAGCAGTGACTCTCTCGGGGACAATGAGCAGTTCTTC.

The chain links TRBV7-9 to TRBJ2-3; D may be TRBD1 (6 bases). This CDR3 is built from 15 residues. V lost 6 bases to trimming and J lost 2 bases, with 15 bases between them. The germline V gene has CDR1 SEHNR and CDR2 FQNEAQ (reference sequence). DNA of the CDR3: TGTGCCAGCAGGCCCGACAGGTTCCTCACAGATACGCAGTATTTT. Translation: CASRPDRFLTDTQYF.

V usage is TRBV15 and J usage is TRBJ1-5, with D perhaps matching TRBD1 (6 bases). The V gene's germline CDR1 is LNHNV and CDR2 YYDKDF (reference sequence). CDR3 length: 12 amino acids. The V and J ends lost 6 bases and 4 bases respectively, with 7 bases between them. CDR3 nucleotide sequence: TGTGCCACCAGACAGGGTAATCAGCCCCAGCATTTT. Translation gives CATRQGNQPQHF.

The rearrangement links TRBV4-3 to TRBJ2-7, with TRBD1 identical over 7 bases. V shed 4 bases and J 5 bases; nucleotides not matched to a gene: 5. The germline gives CDR1 LGHNA, CDR2 YSLEER. The CDR3 has 13 residues. The DNA for the CDR3 is TGCGCCAGCAGCCCATGGACAGGCCACGAGCAGTACTTC. Protein product: CASSPWTGHEQYF.

This sequence joins TRBV25-1 and TRBJ2-7, with 8 bases that match TRBD1. This CDR3 contains 13 residues. The germline V gene encodes CDR1 MGHDK and CDR2 SYGVNS. V trimming: 10 bases; J trimming: 5 bases; junction bases outside the gene matches: 10. CDR3 region: CANPRDRRDEQYF. The CDR3 DNA follows: TGTGCCAACCCCCGGGACAGGAGGGACGAGCAGTACTTC.

This chain joins TRBV12-5 and TRBJ1-5, with 7 bases fitting TRBD1. This CDR3 has 15 amino acids. The germline gives CDR1 LGHNT, CDR2 FRNRAP. J lost 5 bases, V lost 2 bases, and 6 bases had no gene match. The CDR3 is CASGLRQGEDQPQHF. In DNA form, the CDR3 reads TGTGCTAGTGGTTTGCGCCAGGGGGAGGATCAGCCCCAGCATTTT. The complete variable domain, with remaining parts taken from reference TRBV12-5 and TRBJ1-5, reads DARVTQTPRHKVTEMGQEVTMRCQPILGHNTVFWYRQTMMQGLELLAYFRNRAPLDDSGMPKDRFSAEMPDATLATLKIQPSEPRDSAVYFCASGLRQGEDQPQHFGDGTRLSIL.

The chain couples TRBV10-1 to TRBJ2-7; 12 nucleotides line up with TRBD2. This CDR3 has 14 amino acids. With V trimmed by 2 bases and J by 4 bases, 0 bases remained unmatched. Germline CDR1 WNHNN, CDR2 SYGVQD (reference sequence). CDR3 loop: CASSEGLAGYEQYF. The DNA of the CDR3 is TGCGCCAGCAGTGAGGGACTAGCGGGGTACGAGCAGTACTTC.

The chain employs TRBV7-9 and TRBJ2-1, with D perhaps matching TRBD2 (5 bases). The CDR3 consists of 12 residues. Germline values: CDR1 SEHNR, CDR2 FQNEAQ (reference sequence). The ends were cut back, 6 bases at V and 3 bases at J, with 6 bases in the middle. Written as DNA, the CDR3 is TGTGCCAGCAGGGACTTCTACAATGAGCAGTTCTTC. Its protein product is CASRDFYNEQFF. The full variable domain, in which reference TRBV7-9 and TRBJ2-1 provide the parts outside the CDR3, is DTGVSQNPRHKITKRGQNVTFRCDPISEHNRLYWYRQTLGQGPEFLTYFQNEAQLEKSRLLSDRFSAERPKGSFSTLEIQRTEQGDSAMYLCASRDFYNEQFFGPGTRLTVL.

This clone came up once. The rearrangement joins TRBV27 to TRBJ2-2; 8 bases match TRBD1. This CDR3 region has 15 residues. Trimming cost V 5 bases and J 3 bases; bases outside gene matches: 5. Germline lookup yields CDR1 MNHEY and CDR2 SMNVEV (reference sequence). The CDR3 sequence: CASSRGQGYTGELFF. DNA for the CDR3: TGTGCCAGCAGTCGTGGACAGGGTTACACCGGGGAGCTGTTTTTT.

This clone came up once. The J gene is TRBJ2-2, the V gene TRBV6-5; D is unclear. Germline CDR1 and CDR2: MNHEY and SVGAGI. Between the trimmed V and J ends, which lost 2 bases and 0 bases, there was a span of 1 base. This CDR3 spans 13 amino acids. CDR3 coding DNA: TGTGCCAGCAGTTACCCGAACACCGGGGAGCTGTTTTTT. It is translated as CASSYPNTGELFF.

The chain uses TRBV7-2 and TRBJ2-3, with D unclear. Per the germline V gene, CDR1 is SGHTA and CDR2 is FQGNSA. The CDR3 is made up of 14 amino acids. V lost 1 base and J lost 4, with 9 bases in between. CDR3 sequence reads: CASSLEANSDTQYF. CDR3 nucleotide sequence: TGTGCCAGCAGCTTAGAGGCGAATTCAGATACGCAGTATTTT.